This T cell receptor beta chain appears in the sequencing data of a study of tumor-infiltrating lymphocytes in primary liver carcinoma. Whole-study context: Productive TCRbeta read counts per sample ran from roughly 3.5 to 6.8 million and were similar across tissue types.

Whole-study results and caveats: Between tumor regions, pairs overlapped more than tumor-adjacent and tumor-blood pairs did.

Co-extracted RNA and DNA came from approximately 20-30 mg of unsorted bulk tissue. Patients underwent resection of primary liver carcinoma. Uniformly, tumor samples exhibited a viable tumor cell fraction exceeding 90%. Making TCR beta cDNA involved approximately 0.5 ug total RNA and a constant-region primer. Libraries for TCR beta were built through three nested multiplex PCR rounds, which together made up a slightly modified ARM-PCR procedure. One entry per CDR3 protein results from TCRdb running MiXCR on the multiplex PCR reads. The repertoire consists of around 120,000 distinct CDR3 sequences, with roughly three fifths occurring once and the leading ten covering about a tenth. About this clonotype itself: Its matching antigen is unknown. The missing conserved phenylalanine or tryptophan at the end of this CDR3 makes a read error likely.

Source material: liver tumor tissue from sampling region 1. Regarding subset: tumor region T1, superior pole. The receptor was isolated from a woman in her sixties with primary liver carcinoma and hepatitis B virus infection.

CDR3 sequence reads: CASSYPKSFTYTQHL. For the CDR3, the DNA is TGTGCCAGCAGCTACCCCAAGTCCTTCACATATACGCAGCATTTA. The gene calls are TRBV11-2 and TRBJ2-3, with D unclear. The DNA end lines up better with TRBJ1-5; the J call may be wrong. The CDR3 sequence is 15 residues long. Germline CDR1 and CDR2: SGHAT and FQNNGV.